This T cell receptor (beta chain) is drawn from a study of regulatory T cells in long-lasting Graves disease. At the level of the study: Over-5-year antithyroid drug use with positive TSH receptor antibodies defined persistent Graves' disease in the study.

J lost 4 bases, V lost 0 bases, and 6 bases had no gene match. Germline CDR1 is SGHKS and CDR2 is YYEKEE (reference sequence). This CDR3 spans 15 amino acids. Ten or more counts support this clonotype. Noted time point: persistent/refractory GD, antithyroid drugs over 5 years with positive TRAb. PBMC-extracted RNA yielded the TCR library. Researchers made TCR beta libraries by using iRepertoire HTBI primers and running Arm-PCR on CDR3 regions. TCRdb processed the multiplex PCR reads anew with MiXCR; each CDR3 protein has one entry. Of approximately 470,000 distinct CDR3 sequences listed, roughly 20% are singletons.

Specimen: peripheral blood mononuclear cells (PBMCs), collected when the disease was refractory, from a patient treated with antithyroid drugs. This sequence joins TRBV5-5 and TRBJ2-5; TRBD1 agrees at 7 bases. The receptor was derived from a female donor with Graves disease. As DNA, the CDR3 is TGTGCCAGCAGCTTGGGGACAGGATTACGAGAGACCCAGTACTTC. Translated, it gives CASSLGTGLRETQYF.